The present T cell receptor (beta chain) was sequenced within a study of blood T cell repertoires in COVID-19. The overall study: COVID-19 samples, acute and convalescent, were from the United States, Italy and Spain. Sample material is recorded as cDNA or gDNA derived from T cells, B-cell-depleted T cells, or PBMCs.

Study processing details: By means of reference gene primer amplification, nucleated cell counts were estimated. Repertoires were generated with immunoSEQ multiplex PCR, while TCRdb's copy carries only in-frame clones and drops some. That table supplies the V and J calls and clone size; D and trimming were determined from the DNA. The profile covers under 250,000 clones, with roughly 77% appearing a single time and almost 6% taken by the ten largest. This CDR3 contains 16 residues. In germline, CDR1 is SGHRS, CDR2 YFSETQ. Between the trimmed V and J ends, which lost 0 bases and 0 bases, there was a span of 10 bases. Patients in Seattle were enrolled during active infection, then followed longitudinally.

The V gene is TRBV5-1, the J gene TRBJ1-5; possibly TRBD1 for D (5 bases). This receptor was taken from a woman between 40 and 50 years old with COVID-19, enrolled during active disease. The sample consisted of peripheral blood. CDR3 protein: CASSLAGGFSNQPQHF. CDR3 DNA sequence: TGCGCCAGCAGCTTGGCTGGGGGGTTTAGCAATCAGCCCCAGCATTTT.